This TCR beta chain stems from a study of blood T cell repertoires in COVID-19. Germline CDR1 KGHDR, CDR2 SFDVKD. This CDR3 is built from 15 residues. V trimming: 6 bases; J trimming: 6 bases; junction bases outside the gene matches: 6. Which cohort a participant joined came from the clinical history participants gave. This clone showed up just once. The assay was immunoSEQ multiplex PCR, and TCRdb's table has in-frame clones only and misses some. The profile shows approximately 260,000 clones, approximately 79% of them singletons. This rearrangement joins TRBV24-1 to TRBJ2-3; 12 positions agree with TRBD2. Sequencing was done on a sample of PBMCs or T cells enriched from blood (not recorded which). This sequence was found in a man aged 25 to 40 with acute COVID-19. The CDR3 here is CATSPDGLAGDTQYF. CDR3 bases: TGTGCCACCAGTCCCGATGGACTAGCGGGGGATACGCAGTATTTT.